A selection of T cell receptor beta chains follows, all from one sample in a study of blood T cells in healthy people across ages. From the 5' RACE reads, TCRdb called clonotypes with MiXCR, one entry per CDR3 protein. The sample carries nearly 1 million distinct CDR3 sequences, roughly 51% recorded once. Material: blood. These TCRs come from a woman in her fifties or sixties in good health. CDR3s include the opening cysteine and the closing phenylalanine or tryptophan. Fields, in order: J gene, D gene, V gene, CDR3 protein. The D gene is left open where the match is weak.

j_gene: TRBJ2-5
d_gene: TRBD1
v_gene: TRBV20-1
CDR3aa: CSARDSDRVRTQYF

j_gene: TRBJ2-7
d_gene: -
v_gene: TRBV7-2
CDR3aa: CASSLPTASTSEQYF

j_gene: -
d_gene: -
v_gene: TRBV20-1
CDR3aa: CSATNTALTGNEQYF

j_gene: TRBJ2-6
d_gene: -
v_gene: TRBV7-2
CDR3aa: CASSLESGTGANVLTF

j_gene: TRBJ2-7
d_gene: -
v_gene: TRBV29-1
CDR3aa: CSVGPRGGVASSYEQYF

j_gene: TRBJ1-1
d_gene: TRBD1
v_gene: TRBV7-2
CDR3aa: CASSSALRGQGYNTEAFF

j_gene: TRBJ1-5
d_gene: -
v_gene: TRBV6-6
CDR3aa: CASSYKEGGNQPQHF

j_gene: TRBJ2-3
d_gene: TRBD1
v_gene: TRBV7-6
CDR3aa: CASSGQGASADTQYF

j_gene: TRBJ1-2
d_gene: -
v_gene: TRBV4-1
CDR3aa: CASSQVPNYGYTF

j_gene: TRBJ2-4
d_gene: -
v_gene: TRBV15
CDR3aa: CATSHRLDPSAKNIQYF

j_gene: TRBJ2-1
d_gene: -
v_gene: TRBV5-8
CDR3aa: CASSQWAVEQFF

j_gene: TRBJ2-7
d_gene: -
v_gene: TRBV29-1
CDR3aa: CSVDRRGLGEQYF

j_gene: TRBJ2-3
d_gene: -
v_gene: TRBV29-1
CDR3aa: CSVLTRLTDTQYF

j_gene: -
d_gene: TRBD1
v_gene: TRBV14
CDR3aa: CASSLRGTGGRETQYF

j_gene: TRBJ2-5
d_gene: TRBD1
v_gene: TRBV6-5
CDR3aa: CASSFGQEGETQYF

j_gene: TRBJ1-4
d_gene: -
v_gene: TRBV5-1
CDR3aa: CASSSTTATNEKLFF

j_gene: TRBJ2-7
d_gene: -
v_gene: TRBV4-2
CDR3aa: CASSQEGLYEQYF

j_gene: TRBJ2-7
d_gene: -
v_gene: TRBV4-2
CDR3aa: CASSQVAARLTYEQYF

j_gene: -
d_gene: -
v_gene: TRBV28
CDR3aa: CASTPAGVNEQYF

j_gene: TRBJ2-7
d_gene: -
v_gene: TRBV10-1
CDR3aa: CASSESTSIYEQYF

j_gene: TRBJ1-4
d_gene: -
v_gene: TRBV5-4
CDR3aa: CASSRTATNEKLFF

j_gene: TRBJ2-3
d_gene: -
v_gene: TRBV7-9
CDR3aa: CASSLEIVSTDTQYF

j_gene: TRBJ2-1
d_gene: TRBD2
v_gene: TRBV6-2/TRBV6-3
CDR3aa: CASGDVAGGGEQFF

j_gene: TRBJ2-7
d_gene: -
v_gene: TRBV7-9
CDR3aa: CASSPSGPYEQYF